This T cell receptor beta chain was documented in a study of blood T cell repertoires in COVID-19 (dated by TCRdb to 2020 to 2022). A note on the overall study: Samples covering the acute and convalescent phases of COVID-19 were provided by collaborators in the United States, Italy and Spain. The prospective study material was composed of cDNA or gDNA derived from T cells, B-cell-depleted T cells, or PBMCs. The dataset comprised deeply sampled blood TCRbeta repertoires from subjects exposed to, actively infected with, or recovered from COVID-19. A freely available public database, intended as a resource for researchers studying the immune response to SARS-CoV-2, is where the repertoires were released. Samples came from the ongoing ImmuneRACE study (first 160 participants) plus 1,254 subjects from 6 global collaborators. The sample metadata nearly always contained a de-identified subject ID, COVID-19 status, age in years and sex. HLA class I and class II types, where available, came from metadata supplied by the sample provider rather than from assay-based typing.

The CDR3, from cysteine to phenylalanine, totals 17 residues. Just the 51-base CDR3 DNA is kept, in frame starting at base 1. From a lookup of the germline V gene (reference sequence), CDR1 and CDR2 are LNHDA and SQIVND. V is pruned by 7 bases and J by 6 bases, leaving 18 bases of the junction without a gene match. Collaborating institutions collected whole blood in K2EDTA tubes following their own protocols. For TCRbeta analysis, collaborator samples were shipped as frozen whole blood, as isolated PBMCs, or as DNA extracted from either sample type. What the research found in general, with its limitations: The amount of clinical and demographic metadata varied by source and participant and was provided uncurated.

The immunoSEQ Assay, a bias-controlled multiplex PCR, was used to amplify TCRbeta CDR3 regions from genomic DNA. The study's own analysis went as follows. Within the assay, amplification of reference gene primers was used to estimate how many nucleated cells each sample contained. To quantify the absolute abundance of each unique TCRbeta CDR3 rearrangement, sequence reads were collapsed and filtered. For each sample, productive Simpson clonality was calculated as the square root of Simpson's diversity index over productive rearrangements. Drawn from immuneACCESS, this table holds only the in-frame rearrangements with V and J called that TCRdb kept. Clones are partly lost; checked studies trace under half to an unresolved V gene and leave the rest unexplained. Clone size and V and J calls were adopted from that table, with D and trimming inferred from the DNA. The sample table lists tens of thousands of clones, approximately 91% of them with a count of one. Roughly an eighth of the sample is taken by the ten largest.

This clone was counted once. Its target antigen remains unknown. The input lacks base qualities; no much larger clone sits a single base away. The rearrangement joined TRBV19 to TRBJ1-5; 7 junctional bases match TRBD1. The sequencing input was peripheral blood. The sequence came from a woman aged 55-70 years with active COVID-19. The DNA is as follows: TGTGCCAGTATCGAGATTCAGGGGGGCGGCCCGACTCAGCCCCAGCATTTT. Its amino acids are CASIEIQGGGPTQPQHF.